This T cell receptor beta chain was retrieved from a study of T cell responses to AZD1222 COVID-19 vaccine. Study-wide results and limits: Vaccine-related CD4 TCRs covered spike, predominating at 160-218 and 743-854. Breadth and depth of Spike-specific TCRs rose after two AZD1222 doses. Seropositive status at baseline applied to only a handful of AZD1222 recipients. In all cases, repertoires were sampled only after the peak T cell response.

The assay was immunoSEQ multiplex PCR, and TCRdb's table has in-frame clones only and misses some. The data show 100,000 or so clones, over 75% seen once. CDR3 length: 12 residues. Germline V gene lookup returns CDR1 MDHEN and CDR2 SYDVKM. V lost 5 bases, J lost 5 bases, and 9 bases lay in between. About this clone itself: Its antigen remains unknown.

The sequence came from an adult in good health. The chain links TRBV28 to TRBJ2-5, with D hard to call. The sample was peripheral blood, taken on day 0 of AZD1222 vaccination. This CDR3 reads CASSPLRETQYF. DNA for the CDR3: TGTGCCAGCAGTCCCTTAAGGGAGACCCAGTACTTC. Using reference TRBV28 and TRBJ2-5 for the parts outside the CDR3, the full variable domain is DVKVTQSSRYLVKRTGEKVFLECVQDMDHENMFWYRQDPGLGLRLIYFSYDVKMKEKGDIPEGYSVSREKKERFSLILESASTNQTSMYLCASSPLRETQYFGPGTRLLVL.